Presented here are 28 T cell receptor beta chains from one specimen sequenced in a study of blood T cell repertoires in COVID-19. Sequencing used immunoSEQ multiplex PCR; TCRdb keeps in-frame clones, though not all of them. The table includes more than 65,000 clones, more than 70% detected once. Sequences were obtained from peripheral blood. These receptors were taken from a woman in her sixties with acute or convalescent COVID-19.

The genes are TRBV4-1 and TRBJ1-1; 11 bases are a match to TRBD1. Germline assignment: CDR1 MGHRA and CDR2 YSYEKL. The junction had 4 bases not matched to a gene; V was cut back by 3 bases and J by 4 bases. The CDR3 runs 15 residues. The chain's CDR3 is CASSHPGQGATEAFF. The CDR3 coding sequence is TGCGCCAGCAGCCACCCTGGACAGGGGGCCACTGAAGCTTTCTTT.

This clone was detected a few times. The chain joins TRBV5-5 to TRBJ2-2; no definite D call. The CDR3 spans 13 residues. The V end lost 2 bases, the J end lost 6 bases, and 8 bases lay between the germline ends. Germline V gene sequence: CDR1 SGHKS, CDR2 YYEKEE (reference sequence). Written as DNA, the CDR3 is TGTGCCAGCAGCTTACAGAGCCCCGGGGAGCTGTTTTTT. Translated, it gives CASSLQSPGELFF.

This clone was observed a single time. The rearrangement joins TRBV5-1 to TRBJ2-7; 7 bases line up with TRBD1. CDR1 and CDR2 from the germline V gene are SGHRS and YFSETQ. V gave up 0 bases and J gave up 7 bases; unmatched junction bases: 16. This CDR3 has 17 residues. The CDR3 region has the DNA TGCGCCAGCAGCTTGGCCCCTCTAGGGGGCGATGTCGAAGAGCAGTACTTC. Its protein is CASSLAPLGGDVEEQYF.

The chain uses TRBV7-9 and TRBJ1-5; 11 bases are a match to TRBD1. V lost 1 base and J lost 4; bases outside the gene matches: 12. The germline V gene has CDR1 SEHNR and CDR2 FQNEAQ (reference sequence). This CDR3 is built from 19 residues. CDR3 bases: TGTGCCAGCAGCTTAGGATTGGGGACAGGGGGTCTTCGGAATCAGCCCCAGCATTTT. This translates into CASSLGLGTGGLRNQPQHF.

The rearrangement links TRBV7-2 to TRBJ1-5; a possible D gene is TRBD1 (5 bases). V was pared by 1 base and J by 4 bases, with 17 bases between. In germline, CDR1 is SGHTA, CDR2 FQGNSA. This CDR3 is built from 17 residues. Written as DNA, the CDR3 is TGTGCCAGCAGCTTAGTTAAGGGAAGGGAGGGGAATCAGCCCCAGCATTTT. It translates to CASSLVKGREGNQPQHF.

The chain combines TRBV3-1 (or the pseudogene TRBV3-2) with TRBJ2-7; D not certain. V lost 3 bases and J 3 bases, leaving 3 bases between the germline ends. This CDR3 has 11 amino acids. Looked up from germline, CDR1 is LGHDT and CDR2 is YNNKEL (reference sequence). The CDR3 protein is CASSHGYEQYF. As DNA, the CDR3 is TGTGCCAGCAGCCACGGCTACGAGCAGTACTTC.

The J gene is TRBJ1-4, the V gene TRBV29-1, with D hard to call. The CDR3 length is 15 residues. V was shortened by 4 bases and J by 4 bases, with 16 bases between the two germline ends. Per germline, CDR1 SQVTM and CDR2 ANQGSEA. CDR3 in amino acids: CSVGPAGGLNEKLFF. The CDR3 region has the DNA TGCAGCGTTGGTCCCGCCGGAGGGCTTAATGAAAAACTGTTTTTT.

The rearrangement links TRBV5-1 to TRBJ2-3; the match to TRBD2 covers 10 bases. This CDR3 region has 15 residues. V lost 5 bases to trimming and J lost 1 base; unmatched junction nucleotides: 4. Germline V gene lookup returns CDR1 SGHRS and CDR2 YFSETQ. The CDR3 loop reads CASRPTSGGTDTQYF. In nucleotides, the CDR3 is TGCGCCAGCAGGCCTACTAGCGGGGGCACAGATACGCAGTATTTT. Full variable domain (remainder filled in from reference TRBV5-1 and TRBJ2-3): KAGVTQTPRYLIKTRGQQVTLSCSPISGHRSVSWYQQTPGQGLQFLFEYFSETQRNKGNFPGRFSGRQFSNSRSEMNVSTLELGDSALYLCASRPTSGGTDTQYFGPGTRLTVL.

This clone appeared a single time. A much larger clone is a single base away; this may be a read error. The sample holds other DNA sequences that translate to the same CDR3. CDR3 in amino acids: CASSQETGEGNQPQHF. CDR3 in DNA: TGTGCCAGCAGCCAAGAGACAGGGGAAGGCAATCAGCCCCAGCATTTT. This sequence joins TRBV4-2 and TRBJ1-5, with TRBD1 identical over 8 bases. CDR3 length: 16 residues. In germline, CDR1 is LGHNA, CDR2 YNFKEQ. V was clipped by 0 bases and J by 2 bases; unmatched bases: 3.

This rearrangement joins TRBV5-5 to TRBJ2-2; 8 positions agree with TRBD2. With V trimmed by 4 bases and J by 8 bases, 10 bases remained unmatched. The CDR3 loop spans 15 amino acids. Germline V lookup: CDR1 SGHKS, CDR2 YYEKEE (reference sequence). The DNA of the CDR3 is TGTGCCAGCAGCCCCCGGGAGGGGGGAAGAGGGGAGCTGTTTTTT. Protein: CASSPREGGRGELFF. The entire variable domain, with the rest obtained from reference TRBV5-5 and TRBJ2-2, is as follows: DAGVTQSPTHLIKTRGQQVTLRCSPISGHKSVSWYQQVLGQGPQFIFQYYEKEERGRGNFPDRFSARQFPNYSSELNVNALLLGDSALYLCASSPREGGRGELFFGEGSRLTVL.

The rearrangement uses TRBV6-1 and TRBJ1-2, with D perhaps TRBD1 (5 bases). Trimming cost V 1 base and J 0 bases, with 9 bases left between them. The length of the CDR3 is 15 residues. Germline V gene sequence: CDR1 MNHNS, CDR2 SASEGT. CDR3 loop: CASSEESGPNYGYTF. The CDR3, as DNA: TGTGCCAGCAGTGAAGAATCAGGGCCTAACTATGGCTACACCTTC.

This chain joins TRBV5-1 and TRBJ1-1; 8 bases align to TRBD1. Germline V gene sequence: CDR1 SGHRS, CDR2 YFSETQ. After removal of 5 bases from V and 5 bases from J, the junction contained 8 bases not matched to a gene. The CDR3 runs to 14 residues. CDR3 bases: TGCGCCAGCAGTCAGGGGGCTGGGGCAACTGAAGCTTTCTTT. It yields the protein CASSQGAGATEAFF.

The J gene is TRBJ1-5, the V gene TRBV21-1; the D call of TRBD1 is as the table states it, not checked on the DNA. TRBV21-1 is noted as a pseudogene. The CDR3 totals 16 residues. CDR3 nucleotide sequence: TGTGCCAGCAGCAAAAGGCCGGGACAGGGGGACCAGCCCCAGCATTTT. It specifies CASSKRPGQGDQPQHF.

This sequence joins TRBV6-5 and TRBJ1-2; possible D gene TRBD1, 6 bases. Looked up from germline, CDR1 is MNHEY and CDR2 is SVGAGI. With 10 bases removed from V and 2 bases from J, the gap between germline ends came to 14 bases. This CDR3 comprises 13 residues. The CDR3 sequence: CATVEQGNYGYTF. As DNA, the CDR3 is TGTGCCACCGTTGAACAGGGAAACTATGGCTACACCTTC.

The chain employs TRBV6-6 and TRBJ1-2; TRBD1 aligns across 9 bases. Germline loops: CDR1 MNHNY, CDR2 SVGAGI (reference sequence). With V trimmed by 5 bases and J by 4 bases, 8 bases remained unmatched. The CDR3 is made up of 15 amino acids. For the CDR3, the DNA is TGTGCCAGCAGTCGATCTTTGGACAGGGGCTATGGCTACACCTTC. It encodes CASSRSLDRGYGYTF.

This clone was picked up one time. This chain joins TRBV5-1 and TRBJ2-2; D may be TRBD1 (6 bases). Trimming pared 4 bases from V and 0 bases from J, leaving 10 bases between. From germline, CDR1 is SGHRS and CDR2 YFSETQ. The CDR3 loop spans 15 amino acids. CDR3 bases: TGCGCCAGCAGCCAGGACAGACCGAACACCGGGGAGCTGTTTTTT. This gives the protein CASSQDRPNTGELFF. Full variable domain (rest looked up from reference TRBV5-1 and TRBJ2-2): KAGVTQTPRYLIKTRGQQVTLSCSPISGHRSVSWYQQTPGQGLQFLFEYFSETQRNKGNFPGRFSGRQFSNSRSEMNVSTLELGDSALYLCASSQDRPNTGELFFGEGSRLTVL.

CDR3 loop: CASSPRGGGQRNEQFF. CDR3 nucleotide sequence: TGTGCCAGCAGCCCGAGAGGGGGGGGCCAAAGGAATGAGCAGTTCTTC. The J gene is TRBJ2-1, the V gene TRBV7-8; weak D call: TRBD2 (7 bases). V lost 5 bases and J 7 bases, leaving 21 bases between the germline ends. This CDR3 has 16 residues. Germline CDR1 SGHVS, CDR2 FQNEAQ.

This chain uses TRBV7-3 with TRBJ2-5, with a tentative D call TRBD1 (5 bases). V lost 4 bases to trimming and J lost 5 bases, with 17 bases between them. Germline V gene sequence: CDR1 SGHTA, CDR2 FQGTGA. The CDR3 is 15 residues long. The CDR3: CASSSAPGSRETQYF. The CDR3 DNA follows: TGTGCCAGCAGCTCCGCGCCAGGGTCTAGGGAGACCCAGTACTTC.

The rearrangement uses TRBV2 and TRBJ1-6; 10 nucleotides line up with TRBD1. The V gene's germline CDR1 is SNHLY and CDR2 FYNNEI. The J segment lost 7 bases and the V segment lost 9 bases, leaving 6 bases of the junction unmatched. CDR3 size: 14 residues. CDR3 sequence: CARSLDRGNSPLHF. The CDR3 DNA sequence: TGTGCCAGGAGTTTGGACAGGGGGAATTCACCCCTCCACTTT.

CDR3 region: CASRLFQGRGPLHF. The CDR3 DNA reads TGTGCCAGCAGATTATTCCAAGGGAGGGGGCCCCTCCACTTT. The chain combines TRBV2 with TRBJ1-6; the D gene is possibly TRBD1 (6 bases). The ends were cut back, 6 bases at V and 13 bases at J, with 19 bases in the middle. This CDR3 is 14 amino acids long. Germline V gives CDR1 SNHLY, CDR2 FYNNEI.

The chain carries TRBV5-1 and TRBJ2-1, with 8 positions matching TRBD1. The V gene's germline CDR1 is SGHRS and CDR2 YFSETQ. V shed 5 bases, J shed 10 bases, and the junction held 5 bases outside the gene matches. The CDR3 has 12 residues. The CDR3 reads CASSLDRGEQFF. The DNA of the CDR3 is TGCGCCAGCAGTCTAGACAGGGGCGAGCAGTTCTTC.

This clone has a single count. The chain combines TRBV18 with TRBJ2-7, with unresolved D. Trimming stripped 8 bases from V and 0 bases from J, with 32 bases between. Germline CDR1 is KGHSH and CDR2 is LQKENI. The CDR3 consists of 20 residues. The CDR3 DNA reads as TGTGCCAGCCTACCCGGAACAACTGCAGGAATAAAGAAGACCTCCTACGAGCAGTACTTC. Translated: CASLPGTTAGIKKTSYEQYF. Full variable domain (missing parts from reference TRBV18 and TRBJ2-7): NAGVMQNPRHLVRRRGQEARLRCSPMKGHSHVYWYRQLPEEGLKFMVYLQKENIIDESGMPKERFSAEFPKEGPSILRIQQVVRGDSAAYFCASLPGTTAGIKKTSYEQYFGPGTRLTVT.

The chain combines TRBV29-1 with TRBJ2-3; D uncertain. This CDR3 comprises 10 residues. Germline loops: CDR1 SQVTM, CDR2 ANQGSEA. Trimming removed 7 bases at V and 2 bases at J, with 4 bases between. This chain's CDR3 is CSAYTDTQYF. The CDR3 DNA sequence: TGCAGCGCCTACACAGATACGCAGTATTTT.

This rearrangement joins TRBV11-2 to TRBJ2-7; 12 positions match TRBD1. Trimming cost V 4 bases and J 7 bases; bases outside gene matches: 8. This CDR3 region has 15 residues. CDR1 is SGHAT and CDR2 is FQNNGV in the germline V gene. The CDR3 DNA is TGTGCCAGCAGCTCTCCGGGACAGGGGGCCGGAGAGCAGTACTTC. Amino acids: CASSSPGQGAGEQYF.

The chain uses TRBV2 and TRBJ2-7; D might be TRBD1 (5 bases). V lost 2 bases, J lost 2 bases, and 10 bases lay in between. This CDR3 spans 14 amino acids. The germline V gene encodes CDR1 SNHLY and CDR2 FYNNEI. The CDR3, as DNA: TGTGCCAGCAGTGAACAACAGGTAACCTACGAGCAGTACTTC. Its translation is CASSEQQVTYEQYF.

The V call is TRBV4-1, the J call TRBJ2-1; 13 nucleotides match TRBD2. Trimming cost V 5 bases and J 6 bases; bases outside gene matches: 4. Germline loops: CDR1 MGHRA, CDR2 YSYEKL. This CDR3 comprises 15 residues. The CDR3 region is CASSSRTSGGNEQFF. The CDR3, as DNA: TGCGCCAGCAGCTCCAGGACTAGCGGGGGCAATGAGCAGTTCTTC.

The chain employs TRBV7-9 and TRBJ2-1, with 10 positions matching TRBD2. With 2 bases clipped from V and 1 base from J, the junction kept 8 bases outside the gene matches. This CDR3 has 18 residues. Germline CDR1 is SEHNR and CDR2 is FQNEAQ (reference sequence). The CDR3 sequence: CASSLRLAGALSYNEQFF. In DNA form, the CDR3 reads TGTGCCAGCAGCTTACGGCTAGCGGGGGCCCTATCCTACAATGAGCAGTTCTTC.

The rearrangement links TRBV28 to TRBJ1-2; 7 bases line up with TRBD1. The trim removed 10 bases at V and 0 bases at J, leaving 5 bases unmatched. There are 13 residues in the CDR3. In germline, CDR1 is MDHEN, CDR2 SYDVKM. For the CDR3, the DNA is TGTGCCACTGAGGACAGGACTAACTATGGCTACACCTTC. This translates into CATEDRTNYGYTF.